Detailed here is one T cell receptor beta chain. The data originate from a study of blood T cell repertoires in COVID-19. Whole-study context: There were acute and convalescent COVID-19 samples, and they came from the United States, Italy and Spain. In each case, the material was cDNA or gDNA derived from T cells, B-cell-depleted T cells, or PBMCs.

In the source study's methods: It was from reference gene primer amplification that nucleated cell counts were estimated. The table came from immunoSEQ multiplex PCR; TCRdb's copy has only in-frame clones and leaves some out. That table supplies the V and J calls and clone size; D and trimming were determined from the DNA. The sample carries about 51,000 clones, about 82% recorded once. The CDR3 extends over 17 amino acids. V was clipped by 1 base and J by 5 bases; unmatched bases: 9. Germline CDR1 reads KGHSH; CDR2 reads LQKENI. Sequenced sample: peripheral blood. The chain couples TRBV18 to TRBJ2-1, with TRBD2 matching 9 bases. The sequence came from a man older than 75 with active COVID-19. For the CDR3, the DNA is TGTGCCAGCTCACCACGGCCCGCTAGCGGGGCCGACAATGAGCAGTTCTTC. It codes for CASSPRPASGADNEQFF. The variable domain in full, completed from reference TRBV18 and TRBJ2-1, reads NAGVMQNPRHLVRRRGQEARLRCSPMKGHSHVYWYRQLPEEGLKFMVYLQKENIIDESGMPKERFSAEFPKEGPSILRIQQVVRGDSAAYFCASSPRPASGADNEQFFGPGTRLTVL.